The 32 T cell receptor beta chains below were found in one sample sequenced in a study of OX40 agonist ivuxolimab in advanced cancers. Produced via immunoSEQ multiplex PCR; TCRdb's table is partial and in-frame only. Seen here are 30,000 to 35,000 clones, about 82% observed once, and the top ten hold about 25%. The sample consisted of CD4+ or CD8+ T cells sorted from blood, taken in a trial of the OX40 agonist ivuxolimab. The receptors here all came from an adult with an advanced solid tumor such as melanoma, head and neck, liver or kidney cancer.

This clone was seen once. V usage is TRBV19 and J usage is TRBJ1-1, with D hard to call. Trimming removed 6 bases from V and 0 bases from J, with 17 bases in between. From germline, CDR1 is LNHDA and CDR2 SQIVND (reference sequence). This CDR3 is built from 16 residues. The CDR3 region is CASSSPIGGMNTEAFF. The CDR3 DNA reads TGTGCCAGTAGCTCACCAATCGGAGGGATGAACACTGAAGCTTTCTTT.

The chain couples TRBV9 to TRBJ2-6; TRBD1 matches at 9 bases. With V trimmed by 0 bases and J by 0 bases, 4 bases remained unmatched. Germline CDR1 SGDLS, CDR2 YYNGEE. This CDR3 region has 18 residues. Written as DNA, the CDR3 is TGTGCCAGCAGCGTAGGGGACAGGGAGTTCTCTGGGGCCAACGTCCTGACTTTC. Amino acid sequence: CASSVGDREFSGANVLTF.

The chain has TRBV29-1 and TRBJ2-2; TRBD2 is a possible D gene (6 bases). CDR3 length equals 15 residues. Trimming stripped 5 bases from V and 2 bases from J, with 15 bases between. The germline gives CDR1 SQVTM, CDR2 ANQGSEA. The CDR3 DNA reads as TGCAGCGTTTTCTGGATCGGGAGTAACACCGGGGAGCTGTTTTTT. Its translation: CSVFWIGSNTGELFF.

The chain uses TRBV12-5 and TRBJ2-1; D is possibly TRBD2 (5 bases). Trimming shortened V by 2 bases and J by 4 bases, and 9 bases separated the two germline ends. Looked up from germline, CDR1 is LGHNT and CDR2 is FRNRAP. The CDR3 totals 14 residues. The CDR3 DNA is TGTGCTAGTGGTTTGTCGGAGGAGTACAATGAGCAGTTCTTC. Amino acids: CASGLSEEYNEQFF. The variable domain in full, completed from reference TRBV12-5 and TRBJ2-1, reads DARVTQTPRHKVTEMGQEVTMRCQPILGHNTVFWYRQTMMQGLELLAYFRNRAPLDDSGMPKDRFSAEMPDATLATLKIQPSEPRDSAVYFCASGLSEEYNEQFFGPGTRLTVL.

This clone turned up a few times. This CDR3 is CASSEWAGRRPQHF. For the CDR3, the DNA is TGTGCCAGCAGCGAATGGGCAGGCCGTAGGCCCCAGCATTTT. This sequence joins TRBV27 and TRBJ1-5; D call uncertain. The V end was cut by 6 bases, the J end by 9 bases, with 18 bases between. The CDR3 extends over 14 amino acids. Germline V gene data show CDR1 as MNHEY and CDR2 as SMNVEV (reference sequence).

This chain connects TRBV6-5 to TRBJ2-5, with TRBD2 matching 7 bases. V gave up 7 bases and J gave up 2 bases; unmatched junction bases: 7. Germline V gene lookup returns CDR1 MNHEY and CDR2 SVGAGI. This CDR3 is built from 14 residues. CDR3 bases: TGTGCCAGCAAAACGCCCGGGGGGCAAGAGACCCAGTACTTC. Translation: CASKTPGGQETQYF.

This chain connects TRBV2 to TRBJ2-7, with D perhaps matching TRBD1 or TRBD2 (5 bases each). The CDR3 totals 12 residues. CDR1 is SNHLY, CDR2 FYNNEI, per germline. V lost 4 bases, J lost 3 bases, and 7 bases lay in between. The CDR3 DNA reads as TGTGCCAGCAGTGGAGGGGACTACGAGCAGTACTTC. This codes for CASSGGDYEQYF.

The chain joins TRBV9 to TRBJ1-2; 10 bases match TRBD1. This CDR3 contains 14 residues. Germline lookup yields CDR1 SGDLS and CDR2 YYNGEE. Trimming took 7 bases from V and 8 from J; bases not matched to a gene: 11. This CDR3 reads CASGRPGTGDGYTF. For the CDR3, the DNA is TGTGCCAGCGGAAGACCCGGGACAGGGGACGGCTACACCTTC.

V gene TRBV7-2 combines with J gene TRBJ2-1; D not resolved. V lost 2 bases and J lost 2, with 13 bases in between. This CDR3 has 16 amino acids. Germline lookup yields CDR1 SGHTA and CDR2 FQGNSA. The CDR3 nucleotides are TGTGCCAGCAGCTTAAGGACGGATCTAACCTACAATGAGCAGTTCTTC. Translation gives CASSLRTDLTYNEQFF.

The chain carries TRBV5-6 and TRBJ2-5; no clear D. The CDR3 spans 12 residues. V lost 3 bases and J lost 2, with 5 bases in between. Germline CDR1 SGHDT, CDR2 YYEEEE. The CDR3 reads CASSYDQETQYF. CDR3 DNA: TGTGCCAGCAGCTACGATCAAGAGACCCAGTACTTC.

The chain couples TRBV5-6 to TRBJ1-3; no definite D call. CDR3 length equals 14 residues. Germline-derived CDR1 and CDR2 are SGHDT and YYEEEE. The V gene lost 1 base and the J gene lost 0 bases, with 5 bases spanning the gap. CDR3 sequence reads: CASSLPVSGNTIYF. The CDR3 DNA follows: TGTGCCAGCAGCTTGCCCGTCTCTGGAAACACCATATATTTT.

The chain has TRBV6-5 and TRBJ1-1, with D uncertain. CDR1 MNHEY and CDR2 SVGAGI come from the germline V gene. Trimming shortened V by 0 bases and J by 5 bases, and 16 bases separated the two germline ends. The CDR3 covers 16 residues. The CDR3 nucleotides are TGTGCCAGCAGTTACTCGACTGATTTAGCGGTGACTGAAGCTTTCTTT. It codes for CASSYSTDLAVTEAFF.

The rearrangement uses TRBV27 and TRBJ1-1; D is unresolved. Looked up from germline, CDR1 is MNHEY and CDR2 is SMNVEV (reference sequence). The CDR3 loop spans 14 amino acids. With 3 bases removed from V and 0 bases from J, the gap between germline ends came to 8 bases. The chain's CDR3 is CASSLLGVNTEAFF. The CDR3 bases are TGTGCCAGCAGTTTGCTGGGAGTGAACACTGAAGCTTTCTTT.

CDR3 residues: CASSAGGQASLYSNQPQHF. The CDR3 bases are TGTGCCAGTAGCGCTGGGGGACAGGCTTCCCTTTATAGCAATCAGCCCCAGCATTTT. The V call is TRBV19, the J call TRBJ1-5; 8 bases are a match to TRBD1. The V gene's germline CDR1 is LNHDA and CDR2 SQIVND (reference sequence). Losses at the gene ends were 6 bases for V and 0 bases for J; bases not matched to a gene: 16. The CDR3 length is 19 residues.

V usage is TRBV6-1 and J usage is TRBJ1-1; D perhaps matches TRBD1 (5 bases). V was clipped by 3 bases and J by 0 bases, with 8 bases between them. The germline V gene encodes CDR1 MNHNS and CDR2 SASEGT. CDR3 size: 14 residues. The CDR3 loop is CASSEGGMNTEAFF. The CDR3 nucleotides read TGTGCCAGCAGTGAGGGGGGGATGAACACTGAAGCTTTCTTT.

The chain links TRBV6-5 to TRBJ1-1; D call uncertain. Germline CDR1 MNHEY, CDR2 SVGAGI. V was pared by 0 bases and J by 1 base, with 9 bases between. The CDR3 loop spans 15 amino acids. CDR3 in DNA: TGTGCCAGCAGTTACTCGATCTTCGAGAACACTGAAGCTTTCTTT. Translation: CASSYSIFENTEAFF.

This chain joins TRBV30 and TRBJ2-5; 9 bases agree with TRBD1. CDR1 and CDR2 (germline): GTSNPN, SVGIG (reference sequence). J was trimmed by 3 bases and V by 3 bases; bases with no gene match: 8. The CDR3 covers 15 residues. CDR3 bases: TGTGCCTGGAGCCCGGACAGGGGATTAGAAGAGACCCAGTACTTC. Protein sequence: CAWSPDRGLEETQYF.

This clone was seen more than once but under ten times. Other DNA sequences in the sample encode the same CDR3. The DNA of the CDR3 is TGTGCCAGTAGTACTTCTGGGGCCAACGTCCTGACTTTC. Its protein product is CASSTSGANVLTF. The V and J genes are TRBV19 and TRBJ2-6; D is unresolved. Germline V gene data show CDR1 as LNHDA and CDR2 as SQIVND (reference sequence). This CDR3 has 13 residues. V gave up 4 bases and J gave up 1 base, with 2 bases separating them.

V gene TRBV11-2 combines with J gene TRBJ2-7; TRBD2 might be the D (5 bases). V was trimmed by 2 bases and J by 6 bases, leaving 14 bases between them. The length of the CDR3 is 14 residues. From germline, CDR1 is SGHAT and CDR2 FQNNGV. CDR3 amino acids: CASSLRGLLFEQYF. The CDR3 DNA follows: TGTGCCAGCAGCTTAAGAGGACTCCTATTCGAGCAGTACTTC.

The chain links TRBV9 to TRBJ1-1; no firm D call. The CDR3 length is 15 residues. The ends were cut back, 0 bases at V and 3 bases at J, with 12 bases in the middle. Germline loops: CDR1 SGDLS, CDR2 YYNGEE. CDR3 residues: CASSVEAREDTEAFF. CDR3 DNA sequence: TGTGCCAGCAGCGTAGAGGCAAGGGAAGACACTGAAGCTTTCTTT.

The chain links TRBV13 to TRBJ2-5, with TRBD1 identical over 8 bases. The CDR3 is made up of 14 amino acids. The V segment lost 6 bases and the J segment 1 base; nucleotides outside the gene matches: 4. Germline CDR1 and CDR2: PRHDT and FYEKMQ (reference sequence). In nucleotides, the CDR3 is TGTGCCAGCAGGGAAACAGGGGGCCAAGAGACCCAGTACTTC. Translation: CASRETGGQETQYF.

The chain joins TRBV27 to TRBJ2-5; 11 bases map to TRBD1. V shed 4 bases, J shed 2 bases, and the junction held 6 bases outside the gene matches. Germline V gene data show CDR1 as MNHEY and CDR2 as SMNVEV (reference sequence). The CDR3 runs to 16 residues. The CDR3 sequence is CASSSPGQGGQETQYF. The CDR3 DNA sequence: TGTGCCAGCAGTTCACCGGGACAGGGGGGGCAAGAGACCCAGTACTTC.

This chain uses TRBV7-9 with TRBJ1-1; no definite D call. V gave up 5 bases and J gave up 0 bases, with 16 bases separating them. This CDR3 is 16 amino acids long. The V gene's germline CDR1 is SEHNR and CDR2 FQNEAQ (reference sequence). In DNA, the CDR3 is TGTGCCAGCAGCCTCGAGGGAGTAAACATGAACACTGAAGCTTTCTTT. It yields the protein CASSLEGVNMNTEAFF.

Written as DNA, the CDR3 is TGTGCCAGCAGCCGGACAGGGGGGAACACTGAAGCTTTCTTT. Protein sequence: CASSRTGGNTEAFF. The chain is built from TRBV4-2 and TRBJ1-1; TRBD1 matches 10 bases. CDR3 size: 14 residues. In germline, CDR1 is LGHNA, CDR2 YNFKEQ. Trimming took 4 bases from V and 1 from J; bases not matched to a gene: 0.

The CDR3 region has the DNA TGTGCCAGCAGCTTAGCCGGAGGAACTCAGCCCCAGCATTTT. Protein product: CASSLAGGTQPQHF. The gene calls are TRBV7-9 and TRBJ1-5; D not certain. V was pared by 0 bases and J by 6 bases, with 9 bases between. The CDR3 totals 14 residues. CDR1 and CDR2 (germline): SEHNR, FQNEAQ (reference sequence).

The chain carries TRBV4-3 and TRBJ2-4; the match to TRBD1 covers 7 bases. The V segment lost 0 bases and the J segment 1 base; nucleotides outside the gene matches: 3. The V gene's germline CDR1 is LGHNA and CDR2 YSLEER. This CDR3 has 16 residues. The CDR3 sequence is CASSQEAGGAKNIQYF. CDR3 DNA sequence: TGCGCCAGCAGCCAAGAAGCAGGGGGTGCCAAAAACATTCAGTACTTC.

The genes are TRBV7-9 and TRBJ2-1; D gene uncertain. Germline values: CDR1 SEHNR, CDR2 FQNEAQ (reference sequence). The CDR3 is 12 amino acids. The ends were cut back, 1 base at V and 8 bases at J, with 6 bases in the middle. CDR3: CASSLGRDEQFF. The CDR3 DNA reads TGTGCCAGCAGCTTAGGCAGAGATGAGCAGTTCTTC.

The rearrangement joins TRBV13 to TRBJ1-1, with TRBD1 matching 8 bases. Unmatched junction bases numbered 5, after V lost 2 bases and J lost 3 bases. The CDR3 consists of 15 residues. Germline V gives CDR1 PRHDT, CDR2 FYEKMQ (reference sequence). The CDR3 DNA reads as TGTGCCAGCAGCTTATATCAGGGGGCGGACACTGAAGCTTTCTTT. Amino acid sequence: CASSLYQGADTEAFF.

This sequence joins TRBV7-8 and TRBJ2-5; 11 bases agree with TRBD2. This CDR3 comprises 17 residues. The V gene end was trimmed by 0 bases and the J gene end by 2 bases; junction bases not matched to a gene: 5. CDR1 and CDR2 from the germline V gene are SGHVS and FQNEAQ. The DNA for the CDR3 is TGTGCCAGCAGCTTAGCGAATAGCGGGAGGGAGCAAGAGACCCAGTACTTC. Protein sequence: CASSLANSGREQETQYF.

The chain recombines TRBV4-1 with TRBJ1-5; D is unresolved. The CDR3 runs to 13 residues. CDR1 is MGHRA and CDR2 is YSYEKL in the germline V gene. The V and J ends lost 0 bases and 6 bases respectively, with 6 bases between them. CDR3 DNA: TGCGCCAGCAGCCAAGATACGGCTCAGCCCCAGCATTTT. It specifies CASSQDTAQPQHF.

The chain is built from TRBV28 and TRBJ2-7; no reliable D call. The CDR3 loop spans 12 amino acids. The ends were cut back, 3 bases at V and 4 bases at J, with 7 bases in the middle. The germline V gene encodes CDR1 MDHEN and CDR2 SYDVKM. Here the CDR3 reads CASSFSSYEQYF. DNA for the CDR3: TGTGCCAGCAGTTTCTCCTCTTACGAGCAGTACTTC.

This rearrangement joins TRBV11-3 to TRBJ2-1, with 10 positions matching TRBD2. CDR3 length: 18 amino acids. CDR1 and CDR2 (germline): SGHNT, YENEEA. V shed 4 bases, J shed 6 bases, and the junction held 15 bases outside the gene matches. CDR3 loop: CASSSPKTLAGSRNEQFF. As DNA, the CDR3 is TGTGCCAGCAGCTCCCCAAAGACACTAGCGGGATCGCGCAATGAGCAGTTCTTC.